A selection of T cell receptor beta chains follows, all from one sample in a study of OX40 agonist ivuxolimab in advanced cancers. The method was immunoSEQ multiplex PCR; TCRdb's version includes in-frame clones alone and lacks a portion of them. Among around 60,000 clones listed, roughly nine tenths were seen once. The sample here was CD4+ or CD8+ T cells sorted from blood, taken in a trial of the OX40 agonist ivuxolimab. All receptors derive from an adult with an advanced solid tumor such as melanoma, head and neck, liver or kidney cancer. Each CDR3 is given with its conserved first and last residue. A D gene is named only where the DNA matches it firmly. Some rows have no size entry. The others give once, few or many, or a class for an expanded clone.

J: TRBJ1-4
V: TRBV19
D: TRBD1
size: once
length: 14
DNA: TGTGCCAGTGGATGGGACAGCGAAAATGAAAAACTGTTTTTT
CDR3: CASGWDSENEKLFF

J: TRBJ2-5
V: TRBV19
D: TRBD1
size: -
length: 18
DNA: TGTGCCAGTAGTATCGCAAGGACAGGACCAACTACGGAAGAGACCCAGTACTTC
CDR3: CASSIARTGPTTEETQYF

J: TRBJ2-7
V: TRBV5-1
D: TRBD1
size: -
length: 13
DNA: TGCGCCAGCAGCTTGGGCAGGGGGCTCGAGCAGTACTTC
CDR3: CASSLGRGLEQYF

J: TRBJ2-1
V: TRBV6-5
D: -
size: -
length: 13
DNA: TGTGCCAGCAGTTACAGCAGAAACAATGAGCAGTTCTTC
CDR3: CASSYSRNNEQFF

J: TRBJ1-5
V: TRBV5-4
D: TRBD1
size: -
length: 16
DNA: TGTGCCAGCAGCTTCTTCGGACAGGGATCCCATCAGCCCCAGCATTTT
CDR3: CASSFFGQGSHQPQHF

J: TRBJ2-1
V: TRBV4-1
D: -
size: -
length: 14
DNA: TGCGCCAGCAGCCAAGTGCCAGGGTACAATGAGCAGTTCTTC
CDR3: CASSQVPGYNEQFF

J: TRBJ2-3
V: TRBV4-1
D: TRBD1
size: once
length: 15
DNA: TGCGCCAGCAGCCAACGAGGGGGCAGCACAGATACGCAGTATTTT
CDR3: CASSQRGGSTDTQYF

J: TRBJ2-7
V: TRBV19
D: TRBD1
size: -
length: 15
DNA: TGTGCCAGTAGTATATCAGGGGGCAGATCCTACGAGCAGTACTTC
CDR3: CASSISGGRSYEQYF

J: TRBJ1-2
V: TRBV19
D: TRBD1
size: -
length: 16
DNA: TGTGCCAGTAGTATAGAGGAAACAGGGGGATACTATGGCTACACCTTC
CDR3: CASSIEETGGYYGYTF

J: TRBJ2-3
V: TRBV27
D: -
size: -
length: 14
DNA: TGTGCCAGCAGTTTATCGGTGGGCTCAGATACGCAGTATTTT
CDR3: CASSLSVGSDTQYF